These 9 T cell receptor beta chains originate from one sample sequenced in a study of blood T cell repertoires in COVID-19. Produced via immunoSEQ multiplex PCR; TCRdb's table is partial and in-frame only. Of a few hundred thousand clones listed, nearly 90% are singletons. The sequenced material came from peripheral blood. The receptors shown here come from a man between 18 and 29 years old with active or convalescent COVID-19.

CDR3 protein: CASSPVGAGNTEAFF. The CDR3 bases are TGTGCCAGCTCACCGGTGGGGGCCGGGAACACTGAAGCTTTCTTT. The chain employs TRBV18 and TRBJ1-1, with a possible D match to TRBD1 (6 bases). Germline CDR1 KGHSH, CDR2 LQKENI. The ends were cut back, 3 bases at V and 1 base at J, with 12 bases in the middle. The CDR3 extends over 15 amino acids.

The chain couples TRBV10-3 to TRBJ2-7; unclear D gene. Between the trimmed V and J ends, which lost 6 bases and 3 bases, there was a span of 6 bases. Germline-derived CDR1 and CDR2 are ENHRY and SYGVKD. The CDR3 consists of 11 residues. The CDR3 DNA reads TGTGCCATCAGCCAGGACTACGAGCAGTACTTC. It encodes CAISQDYEQYF.

The chain combines TRBV10-2 with TRBJ2-3; 8 bases line up with TRBD2. Germline V gene lookup returns CDR1 WSHSY and CDR2 SAAADI. CDR3 length equals 14 residues. The trim removed 5 bases at V and 4 bases at J, leaving 5 bases unmatched. The CDR3 region is CASSPGTRADTQYF. The DNA for the CDR3 is TGCGCCAGCAGTCCCGGGACTAGGGCAGATACGCAGTATTTT.

The chain is built from TRBV27 and TRBJ1-1; TRBD1 is a possible D gene (6 bases). V was cut by 6 bases and J by 8 bases, with 13 bases left in between. This CDR3 region has 12 residues. Germline assignment: CDR1 MNHEY and CDR2 SMNVEV (reference sequence). As DNA, the CDR3 is TGTGCCAGCAGAACCGGGACAACAGAAGCTTTCTTT. Translation gives CASRTGTTEAFF.

The chain combines TRBV7-7 with TRBJ2-5; 7 positions match TRBD1. This CDR3 spans 13 amino acids. J gave up 4 bases and V 5 bases, and 4 bases lay outside the gene matches. The germline gives CDR1 SSHAT, CDR2 FNYEAQ (reference sequence). Here the CDR3 reads CASSPPGGETQYF. CDR3 DNA: TGTGCCAGCAGCCCCCCAGGGGGAGAGACCCAGTACTTC.

V usage is TRBV28 and J usage is TRBJ2-1; 10 positions match TRBD2. J was trimmed by 9 bases and V by 7 bases; bases with no gene match: 6. The CDR3 runs 13 residues. Germline CDR1 is MDHEN and CDR2 is SYDVKM. The CDR3 sequence is CASTFGLAVEQFF. In DNA, the CDR3 is TGTGCCAGCACCTTCGGACTAGCGGTTGAGCAGTTCTTC. Drawing the rest from reference TRBV28 and TRBJ2-1, the complete variable domain is DVKVTQSSRYLVKRTGEKVFLECVQDMDHENMFWYRQDPGLGLRLIYFSYDVKMKEKGDIPEGYSVSREKKERFSLILESASTNQTSMYLCASTFGLAVEQFFGPGTRLTVL.

The rearrangement uses TRBV6-5 and TRBJ1-3, with D tentatively TRBD1 (5 bases). The CDR3 totals 16 residues. Germline V gives CDR1 MNHEY, CDR2 SVGAGI. The ends were cut back, 0 bases at V and 0 bases at J, with 9 bases in the middle. This chain's CDR3 is CASSYSTELSGNTIYF. The CDR3 nucleotides read TGTGCCAGCAGTTACTCGACAGAACTCTCTGGAAACACCATATATTTT.

Remarks on this clone: Additional DNA sequences in this sample encode the identical CDR3. The chain carries TRBV9 and TRBJ2-2; TRBD2 matches 7 bases. This CDR3 spans 15 amino acids. V was clipped by 4 bases and J by 5 bases; unmatched bases: 8. Germline V gives CDR1 SGDLS, CDR2 YYNGEE. In nucleotides, the CDR3 is TGTGCCAGCAGCCCTTGGGGGGGAAATACCGGGGAGCTGTTTTTT. It is translated as CASSPWGGNTGELFF.

The chain recombines TRBV7-2 with TRBJ1-4, with D possibly matching TRBD1 (5 bases). The CDR3 extends over 16 amino acids. Germline V gene data show CDR1 as SGHTA and CDR2 as FQGNSA. Trimming cost V 4 bases and J 6 bases, with 18 bases left between them. The CDR3 spells CASSSQGGGAHEKLFF. The CDR3, as DNA: TGTGCCAGCAGCTCCCAGGGCGGGGGAGCCCATGAAAAACTGTTTTTT.